These 13 T cell receptor beta chains were all obtained from the same sample, sequenced in a study of T cell responses to AZD1222 COVID-19 vaccine. Only in-frame clones appear in the TCRdb table, and some are missing; sequencing was by immunoSEQ multiplex PCR. Of tens of thousands of clones listed, 83% are singletons. The specimen comprised peripheral blood, sampled on day 0 of AZD1222 vaccination. The receptors derive from an adult in good health.

This clone appeared once. This chain uses TRBV12-5 with TRBJ2-1; 8 nucleotides align to TRBD2. V was clipped by 6 bases and J by 8 bases; unmatched bases: 6. Germline V gene lookup returns CDR1 LGHNT and CDR2 FRNRAP. The length of the CDR3 is 13 residues. The CDR3 DNA reads TGTGCTAGTGGCCCCGGGGGGGCCCATGAGCAGTTCTTC. Translated: CASGPGGAHEQFF.

This chain links TRBV6-4 with TRBJ1-2; no definite D call. There are 16 residues in the CDR3. Trimming shortened V by 0 bases and J by 8 bases, and 19 bases separated the two germline ends. In germline, CDR1 is MRHNA, CDR2 SNTAGT. CDR3 sequence: CASSDSIGPWKSGYTF. Written as DNA, the CDR3 is TGTGCCAGCAGTGACTCGATAGGGCCGTGGAAGAGCGGCTACACCTTC.

This clone was recorded only once. This rearrangement joins TRBV9 to TRBJ2-5, with no clear D. V was pared by 4 bases and J by 6 bases, with 19 bases between. Germline V gene lookup returns CDR1 SGDLS and CDR2 YYNGEE. CDR3 length: 15 residues. The CDR3 region is CASSPRTAPQQTQYF. CDR3 bases: TGTGCCAGCAGCCCTAGGACGGCACCTCAACAGACCCAGTACTTC.

The CDR3, as DNA: TGTGCCAGCAGTTGGCAGGCTGGTCAGCCCCAGCATTTT. Translating gives CASSWQAGQPQHF. The chain employs TRBV12-3 or TRBV12-4 and TRBJ1-5; no clear D gene. V lost 4 bases to trimming and J lost 6 bases, with 10 bases between them. The CDR3 spans 13 residues.

This rearrangement joins TRBV14 to TRBJ1-1; tentatively, D is TRBD1 (6 bases). The V and J ends lost 4 bases and 5 bases respectively, with 14 bases between them. Germline V lookup: CDR1 SGHDN, CDR2 FVKESK. This CDR3 is built from 14 residues. The CDR3 sequence is CASSPNRGHTEAFF. The CDR3 nucleotides read TGTGCCAGCAGCCCGAACCGGGGGCATACTGAAGCTTTCTTT.

The V gene is TRBV19, the J gene TRBJ2-3; D remains ambiguous. The germline V gene has CDR1 LNHDA and CDR2 SQIVND (reference sequence). CDR3 length: 15 residues. Trimming took 5 bases from V and 0 from J, leaving 12 bases between them. CDR3 DNA: TGTGCCAGTAGTTGGGGTTCTGGGAGCACAGATACGCAGTATTTT. It codes for CASSWGSGSTDTQYF.

This clone was detected only a few times. This sequence joins TRBV5-8 and TRBJ1-2; no firm D call. The ends were cut back, 1 base at V and 3 bases at J, with 13 bases in the middle. Germline V CDR1 and CDR2: SGHTS, YDEGEE. The CDR3 consists of 15 residues. CDR3 DNA sequence: TGTGCCAGCAGCTTGACTGGCAGGCCTGACTATGGCTACACCTTC. This gives the protein CASSLTGRPDYGYTF.

V and J are TRBV5-1 and TRBJ2-2, with 9 nucleotides matching TRBD2. J gave up 6 bases and V 0 bases, and 15 bases lay outside the gene matches. The CDR3 totals 19 residues. Per the germline V gene, CDR1 is SGHRS and CDR2 is YFSETQ. CDR3 bases: TGCGCCAGCAGCTTGGCCCCGCGGTCGGGACTAGCAAGAGCCGGGGAGCTGTTTTTT. Encoded protein: CASSLAPRSGLARAGELFF.

The rearrangement joins TRBV14 to TRBJ2-7, with 9 positions matching TRBD1. V was clipped by 2 bases and J by 11 bases; unmatched bases: 7. CDR3 length: 13 amino acids. Germline values: CDR1 SGHDN, CDR2 FVKESK. The CDR3 reads CASSQFRDRDEYF. As DNA, the CDR3 is TGTGCCAGCAGCCAATTCCGGGACAGGGATGAGTACTTC. Based on the CDR3 plus reference TRBV14 and TRBJ2-7, the full variable domain is EAGVTQFPSHSVIEKGQTVTLRCDPISGHDNLYWYRRVMGKEIKFLLHFVKESKQDESGMPNNRFLAERTGGTYSTLKVQPAELEDSGVYFCASSQFRDRDEYFGPGTRLTVT.

The CDR3 sequence: CASSSRAGTGNREQYF. In DNA, the CDR3 is TGTGCCAGCAGCTCGAGAGCCGGGACAGGGAATCGCGAGCAGTACTTC. This chain joins TRBV7-9 and TRBJ2-7; 9 positions agree with TRBD1. V was pared by 4 bases and J by 6 bases, with 13 bases of the junction left unmatched. CDR1 is SEHNR and CDR2 is FQNEAQ in the germline V gene (reference sequence). The CDR3 contains 16 residues.

Written as DNA, the CDR3 is TGTGCCAGCAGCTTATGGCCGTGGGGGGGCGCAGATACGCAGTATTTT. Amino acid sequence: CASSLWPWGGADTQYF. V and J are TRBV7-8 and TRBJ2-3; a weak D match, TRBD2 (7 bases). CDR1 is SGHVS and CDR2 is FQNEAQ in the germline V gene. V lost 2 bases and J lost 4, with 16 bases in between. This CDR3 region has 16 residues. The full variable domain, with the rest looked up from reference TRBV7-8 and TRBJ2-3, is GAGVSQSPRYKVAKRGQDVALRCDPISGHVSLFWYQQALGQGPEFLTYFQNEAQLDKSGLPSDRFFAERPEGSVSTLKIQRTQQEDSAVYLCASSLWPWGGADTQYFGPGTRLTVL.

The chain couples TRBV24-1 to TRBJ2-5, with D tentatively TRBD1 (6 bases). This CDR3 contains 14 residues. Germline V lookup: CDR1 KGHDR, CDR2 SFDVKD. V gave up 2 bases and J gave up 2 bases, with 8 bases separating them. This CDR3 reads CATSDWDTQETQYF. CDR3 sequence (DNA): TGTGCCACCAGTGATTGGGACACACAAGAGACCCAGTACTTC.

This clone has a handful of counts. The V call is TRBV5-1, the J call TRBJ1-2; 8 nucleotides line up with TRBD1. The CDR3 totals 14 residues. The ends lost 4 bases at V and 4 bases at J; junction bases unmatched: 6. CDR1 SGHRS and CDR2 YFSETQ come from the germline V gene. The CDR3 here is CASSVGTGGYGYTF. The CDR3, as DNA: TGCGCCAGCAGCGTCGGGACAGGAGGCTATGGCTACACCTTC.